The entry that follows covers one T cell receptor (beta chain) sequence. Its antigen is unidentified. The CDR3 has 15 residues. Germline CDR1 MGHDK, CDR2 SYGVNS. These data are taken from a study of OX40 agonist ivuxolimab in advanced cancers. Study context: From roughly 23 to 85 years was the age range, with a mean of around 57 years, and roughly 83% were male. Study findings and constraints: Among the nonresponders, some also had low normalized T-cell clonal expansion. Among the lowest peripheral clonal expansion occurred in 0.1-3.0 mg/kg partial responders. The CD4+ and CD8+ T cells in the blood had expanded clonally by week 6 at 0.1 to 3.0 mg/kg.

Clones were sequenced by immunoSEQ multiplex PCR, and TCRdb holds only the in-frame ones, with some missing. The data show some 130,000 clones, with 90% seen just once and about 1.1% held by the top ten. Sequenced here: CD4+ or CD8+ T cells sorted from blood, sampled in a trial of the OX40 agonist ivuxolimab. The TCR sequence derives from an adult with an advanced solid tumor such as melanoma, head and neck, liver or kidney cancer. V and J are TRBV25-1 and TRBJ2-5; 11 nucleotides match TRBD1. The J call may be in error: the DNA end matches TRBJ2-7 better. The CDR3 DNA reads TGTGCCAGCAGTGAATCCGGGACAGGGGGTTACGAGCAGTACTTC. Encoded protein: CASSESGTGGYEQYF.